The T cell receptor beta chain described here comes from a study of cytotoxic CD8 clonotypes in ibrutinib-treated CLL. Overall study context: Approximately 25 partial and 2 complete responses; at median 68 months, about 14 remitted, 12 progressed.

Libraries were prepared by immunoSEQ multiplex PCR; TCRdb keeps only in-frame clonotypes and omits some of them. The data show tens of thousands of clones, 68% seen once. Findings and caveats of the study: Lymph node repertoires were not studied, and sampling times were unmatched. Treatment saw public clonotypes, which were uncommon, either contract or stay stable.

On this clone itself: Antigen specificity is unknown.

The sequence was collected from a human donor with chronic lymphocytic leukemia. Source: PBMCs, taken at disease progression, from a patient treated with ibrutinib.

The CDR3 loop reads CASSATGLVGGNTIYF. The DNA of the CDR3 is TGTGCCAGCAGCGCCACAGGGCTAGTAGGAGGAAACACCATATATTTT. The chain carries TRBV9 and TRBJ1-3; a weak D match, TRBD1 (6 bases). With 3 bases removed from V and 4 bases from J, the gap between germline ends came to 17 bases. Germline values: CDR1 SGDLS, CDR2 YYNGEE. This CDR3 has 16 residues.